Sequencing of this TCR beta chain was carried out in a study of blood T cells in healthy people across ages. A sample-barcoded 5' primer and a J-beta primer mix were used in a second PCR of about 6 to 11 cycles. Each CDR3 protein is one row after TCRdb ran MiXCR on the 5' RACE reads. The data show just over 800,000 distinct CDR3 sequences, approximately 65% seen once. The CDR3 covers 14 residues. Trimming pared 4 bases from V and 7 bases from J, leaving 16 bases between. Sample: blood. The receptor was derived from a man aged 30 to 45 in good health. The chain recombines TRBV12-3 or TRBV12-4 with TRBJ1-2, with D hard to call. The CDR3 here is CASSSSGVDCGYTF. DNA for the CDR3: TGTGCCAGCAGTTCTTCCGGTGTGGATTGTGGCTACACCTTC.